Listed here are 10 T cell receptor beta chains from one sample, sequenced in a study of shared clonotypes between healthy human individuals (dated by TCRdb to the early 2020s). Library preparation was by the immunoSEQ multiplex PCR assay. TCRdb stores this immuneACCESS table with in-frame sequences only. Part of the clones is absent; in the studies checked, under half of the shortfall reflects unresolved V genes, and no reason is known for the rest. The sample records 400,000 or so clones, about 97% of which are singletons. Around 0.3% of the sample goes to the ten largest clones. The sequencing sample was made of memory CD8+ T cells sorted from blood. This sample's cell subset or site label indicates: CD45RO+ cells pooled with CCR7-negative TemRA cells. These receptors all stem from a man aged 25 to 40 in good health.

V gene TRBV25-1 combines with J gene TRBJ1-2; 7 bases map to TRBD1. The CDR3 covers 13 residues. Germline CDR1 reads MGHDK; CDR2 reads SYGVNS. V lost 7 bases and J lost 8; bases outside the gene matches: 10. CDR3 coding DNA: TGTGCCAGCACCCAGGGGGGTGGAAAAGGCTACACCTTC. This sequence encodes CASTQGGGKGYTF.

The chain couples TRBV19 to TRBJ2-3; D remains unclear. The CDR3 has 14 amino acids. Germline values: CDR1 LNHDA, CDR2 SQIVND (reference sequence). Trimming left V 0 bases short and J 2 bases short, with 6 bases between. Here the CDR3 DNA reads TGTGCCAGTAGTATAGACTTTACCACAGATACGCAGTATTTT. Protein: CASSIDFTTDTQYF. Based on the CDR3 plus reference TRBV19 and TRBJ2-3, the full variable domain is DGGITQSPKYLFRKEGQNVTLSCEQNLNHDAMYWYRQDPGQGLRLIYYSQIVNDFQKGDIAEGYSVSREKKESFPLTVTSAQKNPTAFYLCASSIDFTTDTQYFGPGTRLTVL.

This chain links TRBV4-2 with TRBJ2-2; D remains ambiguous. CDR3 size: 12 residues. Trimming pared 2 bases from V and 7 bases from J, leaving 5 bases between. The germline V gene has CDR1 LGHNA and CDR2 YNFKEQ. CDR3 sequence (DNA): TGTGCCAGCAGCCAACGTAACGGGGAGCTGTTTTTT. Translating it yields CASSQRNGELFF.

With regard to this clone: In the same sample, other DNA sequences code for this CDR3. The rearrangement joins TRBV27 to TRBJ2-7; no definite D call. Germline assignment: CDR1 MNHEY and CDR2 SMNVEV (reference sequence). V lost 2 bases and J lost 4, with 3 bases in between. CDR3 size: 11 residues. As DNA, the CDR3 is TGTGCCAGCAGTTTAGGGTACGAGCAGTACTTC. This codes for CASSLGYEQYF.

The chain combines TRBV7-2 with TRBJ2-7; weak D call: TRBD1 (6 bases). Trimming cost V 1 base and J 3 bases, with 10 bases left between them. This CDR3 contains 14 residues. CDR1 and CDR2 (germline): SGHTA, FQGNSA. This CDR3 reads CASSLEGRGYEQYF. In nucleotides, the CDR3 is TGTGCCAGCAGCTTAGAGGGCAGGGGCTACGAGCAGTACTTC.

CDR3 sequence (DNA): TGTGCCAGCAGCCAAGATAGTAGAGACTACGAGCAGTACTTC. As protein: CASSQDSRDYEQYF. The gene calls are TRBV4-2 and TRBJ2-7; D is ambiguous. The CDR3 length is 14 residues. Germline V gives CDR1 LGHNA, CDR2 YNFKEQ. With 0 bases removed from V and 3 bases from J, the gap between germline ends came to 9 bases.

V gene TRBV4-1 combines with J gene TRBJ2-1; D is ambiguous. The CDR3 runs 13 residues. Germline V lookup: CDR1 MGHRA, CDR2 YSYEKL. The V and J ends lost 8 bases and 8 bases respectively, with 16 bases between them. CDR3 residues: CASGPFFSHEQFF. For the CDR3, the DNA is TGCGCCAGCGGCCCCTTTTTTTCGCATGAGCAGTTCTTC.

CDR3 nucleotide sequence: TGTGCCAGCAGTTTTCGCAGGGCCACAGATACGCAGTATTTT. Amino acids: CASSFRRATDTQYF. The V call is TRBV6-5, the J call TRBJ2-3; D may be TRBD1 (5 bases). V was clipped by 4 bases and J by 2 bases, with 10 bases between them. The CDR3 is 14 amino acids. Germline CDR1 and CDR2: MNHEY and SVGAGI.

In the case of this clone: Just one base apart from a much larger clone, this may be a read error. The same CDR3 can be traced to other DNA sequences in this sample. The gene calls are TRBV27 and TRBJ2-7; 10 bases are a match to TRBD1. CDR3 length equals 14 residues. The germline CDR1 and CDR2 sequences are MNHEY and SMNVEV (reference sequence). Germline trimming cut 2 bases from V and 2 bases from J; bases unmatched to any gene: 0. The DNA of the CDR3 is TGTGCCAGCAGTTTAGGGACAGGGGCCTACGAGCAGTACTTC. Its translation is CASSLGTGAYEQYF.

The V gene is TRBV28, the J gene TRBJ2-2; D is unresolved. Per germline, CDR1 MDHEN and CDR2 SYDVKM. Trimming removed 5 bases at V and 4 bases at J, with 2 bases between. CDR3 length: 11 residues. The CDR3 here is CASSPTGELFF. The DNA of the CDR3 is TGTGCCAGCAGTCCCACCGGGGAGCTGTTTTTT.